The 19 T cell receptor beta chains given below trace back to one sample, sequenced in a study of blood T cell repertoires in COVID-19. Data came from immunoSEQ multiplex PCR; TCRdb stores just in-frame clones and leaves some out. The sample has roughly 3,300 clones; approximately 80% are singletons. Material: peripheral blood. These TCRs come from a human donor in a cohort sampled during active COVID-19.

The gene calls are TRBV5-1 and TRBJ1-4; the D is unclear. V shed 0 bases and J shed 0 bases, with 6 bases lying between them. The CDR3 extends over 15 amino acids. Germline assignment: CDR1 SGHRS and CDR2 YFSETQ. DNA of the CDR3: TGCGCCAGCAGCTTGGTCACTTCAACTAATGAAAAACTGTTTTTT. Its protein is CASSLVTSTNEKLFF. The variable domain in full, with the rest retrieved from reference TRBV5-1 and TRBJ1-4, is KAGVTQTPRYLIKTRGQQVTLSCSPISGHRSVSWYQQTPGQGLQFLFEYFSETQRNKGNFPGRFSGRQFSNSRSEMNVSTLELGDSALYLCASSLVTSTNEKLFFGSGTQLSVL.

J is TRBJ1-4 and V is TRBV2, with 9 bases lining up with TRBD1. Unmatched junction bases numbered 3, after V lost 5 bases and J lost 5 bases. This CDR3 contains 14 residues. In germline, CDR1 is SNHLY, CDR2 FYNNEI. CDR3 amino acids: CASSPTGGNEKLFF. The CDR3 DNA sequence: TGTGCCAGCAGTCCGACAGGGGGGAATGAAAAACTGTTTTTT. The full variable domain, with the rest looked up from reference TRBV2 and TRBJ1-4, is EPEVTQTPSHQVTQMGQEVILRCVPISNHLYFYWYRQILGQKVEFLVSFYNNEISEKSEIFDDQFSVERPDGSNFTLKIRSTKLEDSAMYFCASSPTGGNEKLFFGSGTQLSVL.

The rearrangement uses TRBV9 and TRBJ2-3; 7 bases are shared with TRBD2. Trimming took 4 bases from V and 4 from J; bases not matched to a gene: 9. This CDR3 spans 15 amino acids. Looked up from germline, CDR1 is SGDLS and CDR2 is YYNGEE. The CDR3 loop reads CASSIAGTMPDTQYF. Written as DNA, the CDR3 is TGTGCCAGCAGCATAGCCGGGACTATGCCAGATACGCAGTATTTT. Using reference TRBV9 and TRBJ2-3 for the parts outside the CDR3, the full variable domain is DSGVTQTPKHLITATGQRVTLRCSPRSGDLSVYWYQQSLDQGLQFLIQYYNGEERAKGNILERFSAQQFPDLHSELNLSSLELGDSALYFCASSIAGTMPDTQYFGPGTRLTVL.

This clone was seen a few times. The genes are TRBV2 and TRBJ1-5; TRBD1 is a possible D gene (5 bases). Germline CDR1 and CDR2: SNHLY and FYNNEI. The V gene lost 7 bases and the J gene lost 1 base, with 11 bases spanning the gap. This CDR3 has 14 amino acids. The CDR3 nucleotides are TGTGCCAGCAACAGGCAGGGAAGCAATCAGCCCCAGCATTTT. Translated, it gives CASNRQGSNQPQHF.

Of note for this clone: Mismatch with germline at one junction end may stem from a read error. V is TRBV5-6 and J is TRBJ2-3; 10 bases agree with TRBD2. Germline CDR1 SGHDT, CDR2 YYEEEE. The CDR3 has 14 residues. Here the CDR3 reads CASSFYLAGAAENF. DNA for the CDR3: TGTGCCAGCAGCTTCTACCTAGCGGGGGCTGCGGAGAACTTT.

V usage is TRBV19 and J usage is TRBJ1-1; possible D gene TRBD1, 5 bases. The CDR3 consists of 14 residues. Trimming cost V 6 bases and J 0 bases, with 11 bases left between them. Looked up from germline, CDR1 is LNHDA and CDR2 is SQIVND (reference sequence). The CDR3 DNA follows: TGTGCCAGTAGCCCAGGGTTTATGAACACTGAAGCTTTCTTT. Translated, it gives CASSPGFMNTEAFF.

The rearrangement joins TRBV6-2 or TRBV6-3 to TRBJ2-3; D perhaps matches TRBD2 (6 bases). Trimming left V 2 bases short and J 2 bases short, with 11 bases between. This CDR3 is 15 amino acids long. CDR1 is MNHEY and CDR2 is SVGEGT in the germline V gene. CDR3 region: CASSYGGDDTDTQYF. The CDR3 nucleotides are TGTGCCAGCAGTTACGGCGGGGACGACACAGATACGCAGTATTTT.

A few counts support this clone. This sequence joins TRBV3-1 (or the pseudogene TRBV3-2) and TRBJ2-7; 8 nucleotides line up with TRBD2. Germline values: CDR1 LGHDT, CDR2 YNNKEL (reference sequence). The CDR3 sequence is 16 residues long. Germline trimming cut 8 bases from V and 0 bases from J; bases unmatched to any gene: 12. CDR3 loop: CASPFDGRENSYEQYF. The CDR3 region has the DNA TGTGCCAGCCCCTTCGACGGGAGGGAAAACTCCTACGAGCAGTACTTC.

This chain connects TRBV29-1 to TRBJ1-5; D call uncertain. Trimming cost V 2 bases and J 5 bases, with 10 bases left between them. This CDR3 spans 13 amino acids. The germline gives CDR1 SQVTM, CDR2 ANQGSEA. This chain's CDR3 is CSVETGSYQPQHF. CDR3 nucleotides: TGCAGCGTTGAAACGGGAAGCTATCAGCCCCAGCATTTT. Looking up the rest from reference TRBV29-1 and TRBJ1-5 gives the full variable domain: SAVISQKPSRDICQRGTSLTIQCQVDSQVTMMFWYRQQPGQSLTLIATANQGSEATYESGFVIDKFPISRPNLTFSTLTVSNMSPEDSSIYLCSVETGSYQPQHFGDGTRLSIL.

The rearrangement uses TRBV30 and TRBJ2-7, with D hard to call. This CDR3 is 14 amino acids long. CDR1 and CDR2 (germline): GTSNPN, SVGIG (reference sequence). The V and J ends lost 3 bases and 0 bases respectively, with 12 bases between them. This CDR3 is CAWRPQFSSYEQYF. In DNA form, the CDR3 reads TGTGCCTGGAGACCACAGTTTAGCTCCTACGAGCAGTACTTC. Full variable domain (rest looked up from reference TRBV30 and TRBJ2-7): SQTIHQWPATLVQPVGSPLSLECTVEGTSNPNLYWYRQAAGRGLQLLFYSVGIGQISSEVPQNLSASRPQDRQFILSSKKLLLSDSGFYLCAWRPQFSSYEQYFGPGTRLTVT.

The gene calls are TRBV7-2 and TRBJ2-1; D might be TRBD1 (5 bases). V lost 0 bases, J lost 8 bases, and 14 bases lay in between. Germline V gene lookup returns CDR1 SGHTA and CDR2 FQGNSA. This CDR3 is built from 15 residues. CDR3 loop: CASSLALLGADEQFF. CDR3 in DNA: TGTGCCAGCAGCTTAGCGCTTCTAGGGGCCGATGAGCAGTTCTTC.

This clone was recorded a few times. The CDR3 nucleotides are TGTGCCAGCACCCAACCGGACAGTCATACGCAGTATTTT. It encodes CASTQPDSHTQYF. The V gene is TRBV2, the J gene TRBJ2-3; the D gene is possibly TRBD1 (6 bases). Per the germline V gene, CDR1 is SNHLY and CDR2 is FYNNEI. The length of the CDR3 is 13 residues. V dropped 7 bases and J dropped 7 bases, with 15 bases sitting between them.

The rearrangement links TRBV18 to TRBJ1-5; D possibly corresponds to TRBD1 (6 bases). Trimming cost V 6 bases and J 1 base, with 13 bases left between them. Germline loops: CDR1 KGHSH, CDR2 LQKENI. This CDR3 has 15 amino acids. Here the CDR3 reads CASSADRMSNQPQHF. In DNA, the CDR3 is TGTGCCAGCTCTGCTGACAGGATGAGCAATCAGCCCCAGCATTTT.

The genes are TRBV6-1 and TRBJ1-2; D is unresolved. V dropped 3 bases and J dropped 4 bases, with 9 bases sitting between them. The CDR3 totals 13 residues. Germline lookup yields CDR1 MNHNS and CDR2 SASEGT. CDR3 DNA sequence: TGTGCCAGCAGTGATCAGCGGCTCTATGGCTACACCTTC. Its protein is CASSDQRLYGYTF.

This sequence joins TRBV7-9 and TRBJ2-3, with TRBD2 as a possible D gene (5 bases). The ends were cut back, 1 base at V and 5 bases at J, with 13 bases in the middle. The CDR3 contains 15 residues. The germline V gene has CDR1 SEHNR and CDR2 FQNEAQ (reference sequence). The CDR3 DNA is TGTGCCAGCAGCTTAGTCGGACTCTCGGGAGATACGCAGTATTTT. As protein: CASSLVGLSGDTQYF. The entire variable domain, with the rest obtained from reference TRBV7-9 and TRBJ2-3, is as follows: DTGVSQNPRHKITKRGQNVTFRCDPISEHNRLYWYRQTLGQGPEFLTYFQNEAQLEKSRLLSDRFSAERPKGSFSTLEIQRTEQGDSAMYLCASSLVGLSGDTQYFGPGTRLTVL.

This chain uses TRBV4-1 with TRBJ2-7; D not certain. The V gene's germline CDR1 is MGHRA and CDR2 YSYEKL. The germline V and J ends were trimmed by 4 bases and 5 bases, with 21 bases remaining between them. The CDR3 has 16 residues. CDR3 protein: CASSRMTQGTNHEQYF. For the CDR3, the DNA is TGCGCCAGCAGCCGAATGACACAAGGCACCAACCACGAGCAGTACTTC.

This chain connects TRBV6-5 to TRBJ1-2; D remains unclear. The CDR3 is 11 amino acids. Deletions cut 2 bases from V and 8 bases from J, with 6 bases between. From germline, CDR1 is MNHEY and CDR2 SVGAGI. CDR3 region: CASSYGEGYTF. The CDR3 DNA is TGTGCCAGCAGTTACGGAGAGGGCTACACCTTC.

This sequence joins TRBV11-2 and TRBJ2-1, with D possibly matching TRBD1 (5 bases). The V end was cut by 4 bases, the J end by 4 bases, with 20 bases between. In germline, CDR1 is SGHAT, CDR2 FQNNGV. The length of the CDR3 is 17 residues. CDR3 nucleotides: TGTGCCAGCAGCTCATCCCGCCCGCGAGCAGGGTACAATGAGCAGTTCTTC. Protein sequence: CASSSSRPRAGYNEQFF.

This rearrangement joins TRBV18 to TRBJ2-5; the match to TRBD2 covers 10 bases. This CDR3 has 16 residues. With 2 bases clipped from V and 2 bases from J, the junction kept 5 bases outside the gene matches. Germline V gives CDR1 KGHSH, CDR2 LQKENI. The CDR3, as DNA: TGTGCCAGCTCACCAGCGAAAGCGGGGGGGCAAGAGACCCAGTACTTC. Protein: CASSPAKAGGQETQYF.